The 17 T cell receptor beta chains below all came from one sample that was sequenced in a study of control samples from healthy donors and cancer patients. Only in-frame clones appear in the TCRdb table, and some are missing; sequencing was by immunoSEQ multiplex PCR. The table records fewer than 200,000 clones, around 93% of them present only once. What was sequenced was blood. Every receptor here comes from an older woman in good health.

The CDR3 DNA reads TGTGCCAGCAACCCGGGACAGGGTGCCAAAAACATTCAGTACTTC. Its translation is CASNPGQGAKNIQYF. V gene TRBV3-1 (or the pseudogene TRBV3-2) combines with J gene TRBJ2-4, with 9 bases identical to TRBD1. Trimming removed 7 bases from V and 1 base from J; junction bases left unmatched: 5. The CDR3 is 15 amino acids. Per germline, CDR1 LGHDT and CDR2 YNNKEL (reference sequence).

CDR3 sequence reads: CASSIPSGESTEKLFF. DNA for the CDR3: TGTGCCAGTAGTATACCCTCGGGTGAATCCACCGAAAAACTGTTTTTT. The gene calls are TRBV19 and TRBJ1-4, with unresolved D. V was shortened by 2 bases and J by 8 bases, with 18 bases between the two germline ends. Germline-derived CDR1 and CDR2 are LNHDA and SQIVND (reference sequence). There are 16 residues in the CDR3.

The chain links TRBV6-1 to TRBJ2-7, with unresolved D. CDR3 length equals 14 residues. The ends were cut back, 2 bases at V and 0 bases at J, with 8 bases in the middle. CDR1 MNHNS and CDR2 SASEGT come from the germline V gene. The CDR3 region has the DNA TGTGCCAGCAGTGAATCGTGGGGCTCCTACGAGCAGTACTTC. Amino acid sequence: CASSESWGSYEQYF.

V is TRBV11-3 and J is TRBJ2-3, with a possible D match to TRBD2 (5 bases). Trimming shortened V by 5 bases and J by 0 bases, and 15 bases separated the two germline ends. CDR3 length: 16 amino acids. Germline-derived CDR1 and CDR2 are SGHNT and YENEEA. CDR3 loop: CASSPRTGLSTDTQYF. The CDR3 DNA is TGTGCCAGCAGCCCGAGGACTGGCCTAAGCACAGATACGCAGTATTTT.

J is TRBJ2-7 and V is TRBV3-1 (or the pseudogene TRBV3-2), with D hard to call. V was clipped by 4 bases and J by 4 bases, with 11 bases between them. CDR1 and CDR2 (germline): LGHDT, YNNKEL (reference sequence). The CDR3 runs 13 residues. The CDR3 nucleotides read TGTGCCAGCAGCCCTAAAGGGCGATACGAGCAGTACTTC. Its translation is CASSPKGRYEQYF.

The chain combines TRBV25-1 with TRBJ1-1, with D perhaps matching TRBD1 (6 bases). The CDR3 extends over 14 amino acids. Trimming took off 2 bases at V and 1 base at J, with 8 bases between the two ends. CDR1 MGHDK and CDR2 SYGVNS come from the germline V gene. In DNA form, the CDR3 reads TGTGCCAGCAGTGAAGGGGGCTCGAACACTGAAGCTTTCTTT. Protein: CASSEGGSNTEAFF.

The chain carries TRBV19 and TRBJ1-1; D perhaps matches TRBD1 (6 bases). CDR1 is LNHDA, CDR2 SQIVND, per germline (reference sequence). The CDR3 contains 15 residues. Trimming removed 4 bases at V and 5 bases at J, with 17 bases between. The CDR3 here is CASSSVQGVGTEAFF. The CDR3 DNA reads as TGTGCCAGTAGTAGCGTACAGGGTGTAGGGACTGAAGCTTTCTTT.

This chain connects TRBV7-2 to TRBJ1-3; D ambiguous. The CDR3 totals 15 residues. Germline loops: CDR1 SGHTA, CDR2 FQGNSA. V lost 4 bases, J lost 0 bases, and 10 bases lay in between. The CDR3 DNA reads TGTGCCAGCAGCTCGGACGGAGTCTCTGGAAACACCATATATTTT. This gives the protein CASSSDGVSGNTIYF.

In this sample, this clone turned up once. As DNA, the CDR3 is TGCGCCAGCAGTCAACAGGGCGAGACCCAGTACTTC. Amino acid sequence: CASSQQGETQYF. The rearrangement uses TRBV5-1 and TRBJ2-5, with D possibly TRBD1 on 6 matching bases. This CDR3 is 12 amino acids long. Germline V gene data show CDR1 as SGHRS and CDR2 as YFSETQ. V was cut by 5 bases and J by 5 bases, with 10 bases left in between. The complete variable domain, with remaining parts taken from reference TRBV5-1 and TRBJ2-5, reads KAGVTQTPRYLIKTRGQQVTLSCSPISGHRSVSWYQQTPGQGLQFLFEYFSETQRNKGNFPGRFSGRQFSNSRSEMNVSTLELGDSALYLCASSQQGETQYFGPGTRLLVL.

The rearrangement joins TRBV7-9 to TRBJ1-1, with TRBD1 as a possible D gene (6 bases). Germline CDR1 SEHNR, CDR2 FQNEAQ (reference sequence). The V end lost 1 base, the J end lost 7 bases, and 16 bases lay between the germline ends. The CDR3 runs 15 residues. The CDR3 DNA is TGTGCCAGCAGCTTAGGGGGGCCCGTCACTTTTGAAGCTTTCTTT. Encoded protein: CASSLGGPVTFEAFF.

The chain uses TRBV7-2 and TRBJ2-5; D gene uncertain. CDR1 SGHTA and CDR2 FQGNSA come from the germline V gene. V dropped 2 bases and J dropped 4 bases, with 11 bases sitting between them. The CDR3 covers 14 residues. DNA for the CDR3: TGTGCCAGCAGCTTACAAACCGCGACAGAGACCCAGTACTTC. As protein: CASSLQTATETQYF.

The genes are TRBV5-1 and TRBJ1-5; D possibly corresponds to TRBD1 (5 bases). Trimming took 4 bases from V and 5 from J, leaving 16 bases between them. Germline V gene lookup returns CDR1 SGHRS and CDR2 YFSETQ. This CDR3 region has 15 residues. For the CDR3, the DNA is TGCGCCAGCAGCCCCTTGGGAGGGACGGATCAGCCCCAGCATTTT. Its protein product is CASSPLGGTDQPQHF.

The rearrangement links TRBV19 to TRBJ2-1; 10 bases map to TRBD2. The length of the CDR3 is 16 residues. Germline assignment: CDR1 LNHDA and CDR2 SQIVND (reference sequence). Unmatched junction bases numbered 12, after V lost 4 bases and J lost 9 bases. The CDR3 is CASSTQLAGPTSEQFF. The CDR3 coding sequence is TGTGCCAGTAGTACCCAACTAGCGGGGCCTACCAGTGAGCAGTTCTTC.

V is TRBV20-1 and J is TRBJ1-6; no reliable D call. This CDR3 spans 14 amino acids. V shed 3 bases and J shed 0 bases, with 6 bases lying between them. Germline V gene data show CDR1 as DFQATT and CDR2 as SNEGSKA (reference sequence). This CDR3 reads CSASGSSYNSPLHF. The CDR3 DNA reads TGCAGTGCTAGTGGAAGCTCCTATAATTCACCCCTCCACTTT.

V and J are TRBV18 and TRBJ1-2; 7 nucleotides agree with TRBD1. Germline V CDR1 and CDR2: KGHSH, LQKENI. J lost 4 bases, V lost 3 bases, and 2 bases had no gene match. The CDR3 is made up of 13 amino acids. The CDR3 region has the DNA TGTGCCAGCTCACCCGACAGGGTCTATGGCTACACCTTC. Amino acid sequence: CASSPDRVYGYTF.

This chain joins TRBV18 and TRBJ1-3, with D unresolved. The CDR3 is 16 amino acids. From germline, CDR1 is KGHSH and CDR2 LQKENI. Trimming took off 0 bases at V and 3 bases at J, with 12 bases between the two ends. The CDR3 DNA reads TGTGCCAGCTCACCACCCTCAGGAGGCAGTGGAAACACCATATATTTT. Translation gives CASSPPSGGSGNTIYF.

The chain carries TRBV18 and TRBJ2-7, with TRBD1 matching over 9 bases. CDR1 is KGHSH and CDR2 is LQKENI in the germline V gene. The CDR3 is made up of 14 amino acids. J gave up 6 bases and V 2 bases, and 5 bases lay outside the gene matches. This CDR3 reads CASSPATGGSEQYF. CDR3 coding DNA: TGTGCCAGCTCACCAGCGACAGGGGGGTCCGAGCAGTACTTC.